Below, one TCR beta chain is given with its context. Generated by immunoSEQ multiplex PCR, the TCRdb table keeps only in-frame clones and is missing some. Seen here are 490,000 or so clones, 80% to 90% observed once, and the top ten hold approximately 8%. These data are taken from a study of blood T cell repertoires in COVID-19. This clonotype was obtained from a woman in her sixties or seventies who had recovered from COVID-19. Sequenced sample: PBMCs or T cells enriched from blood (not recorded which).

Written as DNA, the CDR3 is TGTGCCAGCAGCTCTCGGGGACTAGCGGGCACAGATACGCAGTATTTT. It encodes CASSSRGLAGTDTQYF. This rearrangement joins TRBV11-2 to TRBJ2-3; 11 bases are a match to TRBD2. Trimming removed 4 bases from V and 1 base from J; junction bases left unmatched: 4. Germline V gene sequence: CDR1 SGHAT, CDR2 FQNNGV. This CDR3 comprises 16 residues. The entire variable domain, with the rest obtained from reference TRBV11-2 and TRBJ2-3, is as follows: EAGVAQSPRYKIIEKRQSVAFWCNPISGHATLYWYQQILGQGPKLLIQFQNNGVVDDSQLPKDRFSAERLKGVDSTLKIQPAKLEDSAVYLCASSSRGLAGTDTQYFGPGTRLTVL.